Each of the 22 T cell receptor beta chains below was sequenced from the same sample in a study of CD8+CD57+ T cells in acquired aplastic anemia. Genomic DNA served as template for TCR beta VDJ and CDR3 profiling. MiXCR was run by TCRdb on the reads, yielding one entry per CDR3 protein. This sample yields roughly 190,000 distinct CDR3 sequences, of which less than 70% are seen a single time; 15% to 20% belongs to the top ten. The source material was sorted CD4+, CD8+, or CD8+CD57+ T cells (not recorded which) from PBMCs. The receptor source for this set is a human donor in good health, serving as a control.

Many counts were recorded for this clonotype. The chain carries TRBV6-6 and TRBJ2-7; 9 nucleotides agree with TRBD1. This CDR3 spans 15 amino acids. CDR1 is MNHNY and CDR2 is SVGAGI in the germline V gene (reference sequence). Trimming cost V 7 bases and J 3 bases; bases outside gene matches: 10. The CDR3, as DNA: TGTGCCAGCACCGCGGGACAGGGAATCGGCTACGAGCAGTACTTC. Protein sequence: CASTAGQGIGYEQYF.

This chain uses TRBV7-2 with TRBJ2-3; 7 bases fit TRBD1. This CDR3 comprises 16 residues. J was trimmed by 1 base and V by 2 bases; bases with no gene match: 6. Germline V CDR1 and CDR2: SGHTA, FQGNSA. The CDR3 nucleotides read TGTGCCAGCAGCTTAAGCTCAGGGGGAGGCACAGATACGCAGTATTTT. Translated, it gives CASSLSSGGGTDTQYF.

This clonotype was counted a few times. The genes are TRBV7-2 and TRBJ2-1, with 7 bases aligning to TRBD2. Germline loops: CDR1 SGHTA, CDR2 FQGNSA. Trimming at V came to 2 bases and at J to 3 bases, leaving 1 base not matched to a gene. The CDR3 runs 14 residues. CDR3 loop: CASSLRGGYNEQFF. The CDR3, as DNA: TGTGCCAGCAGCTTACGCGGGGGCTACAATGAGCAGTTCTTC.

Notes on this clonotype: A much more abundant neighbour one base away suggests this may be a read error. V gene TRBV20-1 combines with J gene TRBJ2-5; 7 bases match TRBD2. Germline lookup yields CDR1 DFQATT and CDR2 SNEGSKA (reference sequence). This CDR3 has 16 amino acids. CDR3 bases: TGCAGTGCTAGAGGGACTAGTGGAGGGGTCCGGGAGACCCGGTGCTTC. Protein: CSARGTSGGVRETRCF.

This clonotype showed up many times. CDR3 DNA: TGTGCCAGCAGCTTCGCCCCAGTGAACACTGAAGCTTTCTTT. Amino acids: CASSFAPVNTEAFF. The chain is built from TRBV7-8 and TRBJ1-1; D is ambiguous. This CDR3 region has 14 residues. The germline V gene encodes CDR1 SGHVS and CDR2 FQNEAQ. The germline V and J ends were trimmed by 3 bases and 0 bases, with 8 bases remaining between them. Using reference TRBV7-8 and TRBJ1-1 for the parts outside the CDR3, the full variable domain is GAGVSQSPRYKVAKRGQDVALRCDPISGHVSLFWYQQALGQGPEFLTYFQNEAQLDKSGLPSDRFFAERPEGSVSTLKIQRTQQEDSAVYLCASSFAPVNTEAFFGQGTRLTVV.

The chain links TRBV20-1 to TRBJ2-3; no reliable D call. Germline CDR1 and CDR2: DFQATT and SNEGSKA (reference sequence). The CDR3 runs to 12 residues. The V gene lost 3 bases and the J gene lost 0 bases, with 4 bases spanning the gap. Here the CDR3 reads CSASPSTDTQYF. In DNA, the CDR3 is TGCAGTGCTAGTCCCAGCACAGATACGCAGTATTTT.

The chain links TRBV24-1 to TRBJ2-3; TRBD2 matches 7 bases. The J segment lost 5 bases and the V segment lost 4 bases, leaving 5 bases of the junction unmatched. This CDR3 spans 14 amino acids. Germline V lookup: CDR1 KGHDR, CDR2 SFDVKD. The CDR3 loop is CATSDQAGVDTQYF. The CDR3 DNA reads as TGTGCCACCAGTGACCAGGCGGGGGTAGATACGCAGTATTTT.

This clonotype was seen at least ten times. Possible read error: a much larger clone is one base away. A read error is likely, as this CDR3 ends without the conserved phenylalanine or tryptophan. The chain couples TRBV24-1 to TRBJ2-1; tentatively, D is TRBD1 (6 bases). The germline V gene has CDR1 KGHDR and CDR2 SFDVKD. The CDR3 consists of 13 residues. The V end lost 6 bases, the J end lost 12 bases, and 17 bases lay between the germline ends. The CDR3 DNA sequence: TGTGCCACCAGTCCTCAGGGGTCTAGTGGGCAGTTCCTC. Its protein product is CATSPQGSSGQFL.

V gene TRBV20-1 combines with J gene TRBJ1-1; D gene uncertain. The V end lost 3 bases, the J end lost 6 bases, and 8 bases lay between the germline ends. Germline V gives CDR1 DFQATT, CDR2 SNEGSKA (reference sequence). This CDR3 is built from 11 residues. The chain's CDR3 is CSARTGAEAFF. CDR3 in DNA: TGCAGTGCTAGGACTGGCGCTGAAGCTTTCTTT.

Ten or more counts support this clonotype. CDR3 sequence (DNA): TGTGCCAGCAGCTCCGGGACAGGGCTCGGGGGCACTGAAGCTTTCTTT. Its protein is CASSSGTGLGGTEAFF. This chain connects TRBV7-2 to TRBJ1-1; 9 bases match TRBD1. The CDR3 sequence is 16 residues long. Per germline, CDR1 SGHTA and CDR2 FQGNSA. Trimming took 4 bases from V and 4 from J; bases not matched to a gene: 10.

This clonotype was seen repeatedly, ten times or more. This rearrangement joins TRBV5-8 to TRBJ1-6; maybe TRBD1 (5 bases). The CDR3 is made up of 15 amino acids. Trimming removed 0 bases from V and 8 bases from J, with 12 bases in between. CDR1 and CDR2 from the germline V gene are SGHTS and YDEGEE. As DNA, the CDR3 is TGTGCCAGCAGCTTGGCGGGGCGTCGCGATTCACCCCTCCACTTT. Its protein is CASSLAGRRDSPLHF.

This clonotype is a singleton in its sample. The chain links TRBV12-3 or TRBV12-4 to TRBJ2-7; D not certain. The CDR3 length is 12 residues. Deletions cut 4 bases from V and 6 bases from J, with 10 bases between. In nucleotides, the CDR3 is TGTGCCAGCAGTTCAGAAAGACGCGAGCAGTACTTC. It encodes CASSSERREQYF.

There are many counts of this clonotype. This sequence joins TRBV6-4 and TRBJ2-1; a weak D match, TRBD1 (5 bases). With 3 bases removed from V and 6 bases from J, the gap between germline ends came to 12 bases. Germline CDR1 MRHNA, CDR2 SNTAGT. The CDR3 is 14 residues long. In DNA form, the CDR3 reads TGTGCCAGCAGTGAAGGCAGGGTGGGCAATGAGCAGTTCTTC. It yields the protein CASSEGRVGNEQFF.

This chain links TRBV5-1 with TRBJ2-7; TRBD1 matches 7 bases. Looked up from germline, CDR1 is SGHRS and CDR2 is YFSETQ. V shed 0 bases and J 4 bases; nucleotides not matched to a gene: 4. This CDR3 comprises 14 residues. Written as DNA, the CDR3 is TGCGCCAGCAGCTTGGAGGGACAGTTATACGAGCAGTACGTC. Protein product: CASSLEGQLYEQYV.

This clonotype was recorded at least ten times. The chain employs TRBV7-6 and TRBJ2-3, with a weak D call TRBD2 (6 bases). There are 15 residues in the CDR3. Trimming removed 4 bases from V and 2 bases from J, with 13 bases in between. CDR1 and CDR2 (germline): SGHVS, FNYEAQ. CDR3 amino acids: CASSSTAGNTDTQYF. The CDR3 nucleotides are TGTGCCAGCAGCTCGACGGCGGGGAACACAGATACGCAGTATTTT.

This clonotype was detected only once. The chain has TRBV10-3 and TRBJ2-1; 15 nucleotides line up with TRBD2. This CDR3 is 16 amino acids long. CDR1 ENHRY and CDR2 SYGVKD come from the germline V gene. V shed 5 bases, J shed 12 bases, and the junction held 11 bases outside the gene matches. CDR3 coding DNA: TGTGCCATCAGTCGCGAACAGGGACTAGCGGGGGGACCGCAGTTCTTC. Translating gives CAISREQGLAGGPQFF.

J is TRBJ2-7 and V is TRBV6-5, with D unresolved. With 6 bases removed from V and 6 bases from J, the gap between germline ends came to 12 bases. The CDR3 is made up of 12 amino acids. Germline loops: CDR1 MNHEY, CDR2 SVGAGI. The chain's CDR3 is CASRPSTGEQYF. CDR3 nucleotide sequence: TGTGCCAGCAGACCCTCGACTGGCGAGCAGTACTTC.

The chain joins TRBV7-3 to TRBJ2-2; 8 bases are a match to TRBD1. Germline lookup yields CDR1 SGHTA and CDR2 FQGTGA. The trim removed 4 bases at V and 7 bases at J, leaving 5 bases unmatched. This CDR3 has 14 amino acids. The CDR3 protein is CASSSGQGNGELFF. CDR3 coding DNA: TGTGCCAGCAGCTCCGGACAGGGAAACGGGGAGCTGTTTTTT.

In this sample, this clonotype turned up many times. V usage is TRBV6-2 or TRBV6-3 and J usage is TRBJ2-5; unclear D gene. Germline V gives CDR1 MNHEY, CDR2 SVGEGT. Trimming removed 8 bases at V and 3 bases at J, with 7 bases between. This CDR3 has 11 residues. The CDR3 sequence: CASGLEETQYF. The DNA of the CDR3 is TGTGCCAGCGGATTAGAAGAGACCCAGTACTTC.

Ten or more counts support this clonotype. This sequence joins TRBV6-4 and TRBJ1-1, with TRBD1 matching over 7 bases. V shed 7 bases and J 5 bases; nucleotides not matched to a gene: 10. The CDR3 extends over 14 amino acids. Looked up from germline, CDR1 is MRHNA and CDR2 is SNTAGT. This CDR3 reads CASIQGQGGTEAFF. The CDR3 bases are TGTGCCAGCATACAGGGGCAGGGAGGGACTGAAGCTTTCTTT.

The chain joins TRBV2 to TRBJ1-5, with TRBD1 matching over 8 bases. Trimming took 8 bases from V and 2 from J; bases not matched to a gene: 5. The CDR3 consists of 14 residues. Germline values: CDR1 SNHLY, CDR2 FYNNEI. The CDR3 is CASATGEGNQPQHF. CDR3 nucleotide sequence: TGTGCCAGCGCGACAGGGGAGGGCAATCAGCCCCAGCATTTT.

This clonotype showed up many times. This chain joins TRBV5-4 and TRBJ2-2; 7 nucleotides align to TRBD1. After removal of 0 bases from V and 4 bases from J, the junction contained 3 bases not matched to a gene. This CDR3 has 15 amino acids. Germline-derived CDR1 and CDR2 are SGHNT and YYREEE (reference sequence). The CDR3 loop reads CASSLVGTVTGELFF. CDR3 bases: TGTGCCAGCAGCTTGGTGGGGACAGTCACCGGGGAGCTGTTTTTT.